Following are 10 T cell receptor beta chains from one sample sequenced in a study of blood T cell repertoires in COVID-19 (TCRdb year 2020). The library was prepared using the immunoSEQ multiplex PCR assay. This is the immuneACCESS table as TCRdb keeps it, with only in-frame sequences that have V and J called. A part of the clones is gone; compared with another copy, unresolved V genes explain less than half, and the rest is unexplained. The sample table records about 180,000 clones; more than 70% of these occur just once. The top ten hold just under 2.5% of the sample. The sequencing input was peripheral blood. Source of these receptors: a man aged 40-49 years with active or convalescent COVID-19.

As DNA, the CDR3 is TGCGCCAGCAGCGTGGACAGGGTCCACTACGAGCAGTACTTC. Protein sequence: CASSVDRVHYEQYF. The chain has TRBV5-1 and TRBJ2-7, with 8 bases that match TRBD1. CDR1 is SGHRS, CDR2 YFSETQ, per germline. J lost 3 bases, V lost 4 bases, and 6 bases had no gene match. The CDR3 consists of 14 residues.

The chain combines TRBV11-2 with TRBJ1-4; D ambiguous. V was shortened by 5 bases and J by 3 bases, with 10 bases between the two germline ends. Germline lookup yields CDR1 SGHAT and CDR2 FQNNGV. The CDR3 runs to 14 residues. CDR3 coding DNA: TGTGCCAGCAGCCCCCGTGGCTCTAATGAAAAACTGTTTTTT. It specifies CASSPRGSNEKLFF.

The table lists this clone with a count of one. The CDR3 loop is CASSYSTPGTGTLTLHF. The DNA for the CDR3 is TGTGCCAGCAGTTACTCGACCCCCGGGACAGGGACGTTAACCCTCCACTTT. The rearrangement links TRBV6-2 or TRBV6-3 to TRBJ1-6, with 9 bases matching TRBD1. The CDR3 is 17 amino acids. V lost 0 bases to trimming and J lost 14 bases; unmatched junction nucleotides: 14. In germline, CDR1 is MNHEY, CDR2 SVGEGT.

The genes are TRBV7-2 and TRBJ1-5; 9 bases map to TRBD1. The CDR3 spans 16 residues. From germline, CDR1 is SGHTA and CDR2 FQGNSA. The ends lost 3 bases at V and 1 base at J; junction bases unmatched: 4. CDR3 bases: TGTGCCAGCAGCTTCTCCGGGACAGGGAGCAATCAGCCCCAGCATTTT. It yields the protein CASSFSGTGSNQPQHF.

In DNA, the CDR3 is TGTGCAAGTCGCTTAGCCCCCTGGAGGGAGGACAATCAGCCCCAGCATTTT. Translating it yields CASRLAPWREDNQPQHF. V usage is TRBV12-2 and J usage is TRBJ1-5. TRBV12-2 is listed as a pseudogene. The CDR3 consists of 17 residues.

In this sample, this clone turned up a few times. The chain joins TRBV5-1 to TRBJ1-2, with 7 bases fitting TRBD1. Trimming at V came to 3 bases and at J to 5 bases, leaving 10 bases not matched to a gene. Germline CDR1 reads SGHRS; CDR2 reads YFSETQ. The CDR3 runs 15 residues. CDR3 in DNA: TGCGCCAGCAGCTACCGGACAGGCTTCGAGTATGGCTACACCTTC. This codes for CASSYRTGFEYGYTF.

The V call is TRBV12-3 or TRBV12-4, the J call TRBJ2-4, with TRBD1 matching over 8 bases. Trimming took 6 bases from V and 7 from J; bases not matched to a gene: 5. This CDR3 has 13 residues. The CDR3 nucleotides are TGTGCCAGCAGGCAGGGGGCTGAGAACATTCAGTACTTC. As protein: CASRQGAENIQYF.

The chain couples TRBV9 to TRBJ2-3, with D perhaps matching TRBD1 (6 bases). The germline V gene encodes CDR1 SGDLS and CDR2 YYNGEE. Trimming pared 6 bases from V and 1 base from J, leaving 9 bases between. This CDR3 has 13 amino acids. For the CDR3, the DNA is TGTGCCAGCAATGCAGGGGGCACAGATACGCAGTATTTT. Translation: CASNAGGTDTQYF. Full variable domain (rest looked up from reference TRBV9 and TRBJ2-3): DSGVTQTPKHLITATGQRVTLRCSPRSGDLSVYWYQQSLDQGLQFLIQYYNGEERAKGNILERFSAQQFPDLHSELNLSSLELGDSALYFCASNAGGTDTQYFGPGTRLTVL.

This clone occurred once. The chain has TRBV6-1 and TRBJ1-5, with D uncertain. The CDR3 runs to 12 residues. V gave up 7 bases and J gave up 7 bases, with 11 bases separating them. Germline CDR1 MNHNS, CDR2 SASEGT. DNA of the CDR3: TGTGCCAGCACGGGATCGGACCAGCCCCAGCATTTT. Residues: CASTGSDQPQHF.

This chain uses TRBV7-9 with TRBJ1-1; TRBD1 agrees at 8 bases. CDR3 length: 16 residues. Looked up from germline, CDR1 is SEHNR and CDR2 is FQNEAQ (reference sequence). J lost 3 bases, V lost 11 bases, and 17 bases had no gene match. CDR3 in DNA: TGTGCCGGAACGATGGCAGGGGGCGTACGGGACACTGAAGCTTTCTTT. It encodes CAGTMAGGVRDTEAFF.